This T cell receptor beta chain was retrieved from a study of blood T cell repertoires in COVID-19. Study in general: Some COVID-19 samples were acute and others convalescent; all came from the United States, Italy and Spain. T cells, B-cell-depleted T cells, or PBMCs supplied cDNA or gDNA.

How the authors handled the data: Estimation of nucleated cell counts relied on the amplification of reference gene primers. Assay used: immunoSEQ multiplex PCR; TCRdb lists only in-frame clones, some missing. V, J and clone size are taken as reported in that table, and D and trimming were inferred from the DNA itself. The sample lists about 110,000 clones, roughly 80% occurring once. Deletions cut 5 bases from V and 0 bases from J, with 8 bases between. This CDR3 has 15 amino acids. The germline V gene encodes CDR1 SGHNT and CDR2 YENEEA. Sequencing was done on a sample of peripheral blood. The clonotype originates from a human donor in a cohort sampled during active or convalescent COVID-19. The rearrangement uses TRBV11-3 and TRBJ2-6; D remains ambiguous. For the CDR3, the DNA is TGTGCCAGCAGCCGAAGCCTCTCTGGGGCCAACGTCCTGACTTTC. Amino acid sequence: CASSRSLSGANVLTF.